These 21 T cell receptor beta chains were sequenced from one sample in a study of T cells in Graves' hyperthyroidism and ophthalmopathy. Amplified regions were TCR beta CDR3 sequences from RNA transcripts. The primer set for the first-round RT-PCR of the TCR CDR3 was HTBI. MiXCR was run by TCRdb on the multiplex PCR reads, yielding one entry per CDR3 protein. Among roughly 250,000 distinct CDR3 sequences, 15% to 20% were seen once, and the ten largest hold around 30%. The sample was blood. The receptors here all came from a woman between 18 and 29 years old with Graves' ophthalmopathy.

In its sample, this clonotype was seen a few times. The chain recombines TRBV4-2 with TRBJ1-5; D uncertain. V lost 0 bases and J lost 2, with 14 bases in between. The germline V gene has CDR1 LGHNA and CDR2 YNFKEQ. This CDR3 has 17 residues. CDR3 sequence: CASSQDTSWGGNQPQHF. The CDR3 DNA reads TGTGCCAGCAGCCAAGATACGTCCTGGGGTGGCAATCAGCCCCAGCATTTT.

This clonotype was counted at least ten times. The V and J genes are TRBV7-9 and TRBJ2-1, with 9 bases that match TRBD1. Germline CDR1 reads SEHNR; CDR2 reads FQNEAQ (reference sequence). Trimming cost V 4 bases and J 6 bases; bases outside gene matches: 10. The CDR3 totals 16 residues. The CDR3 loop reads CASSSTGGQGPNEQFF. Here the CDR3 DNA reads TGTGCCAGCAGCTCAACCGGGGGACAGGGTCCCAATGAGCAGTTCTTC. The full variable domain, in which reference TRBV7-9 and TRBJ2-1 provide the parts outside the CDR3, is DTGVSQNPRHKITKRGQNVTFRCDPISEHNRLYWYRQTLGQGPEFLTYFQNEAQLEKSRLLSDRFSAERPKGSFSTLEIQRTEQGDSAMYLCASSSTGGQGPNEQFFGPGTRLTVL.

Concerning this clonotype itself: This may stem from a read error, because a much larger clone lies one nucleotide away. J is TRBJ1-5 and V is TRBV12-3 or TRBV12-4; D is undetermined. CDR3 length: 15 amino acids. The V gene lost 6 bases and the J gene lost 1 base, with 13 bases spanning the gap. Here the CDR3 DNA reads TGTGCCAGCAGAGTTACAGAGAGCAGCAATCAGCCCCAGCATTTT. Its translation: CASRVTESSNQPQHF.

Ten or more counts support this clonotype. The chain uses TRBV3-1 and TRBJ1-4; 7 bases fit TRBD1. The CDR3 spans 16 residues. V shed 0 bases and J 5 bases; nucleotides not matched to a gene: 6. Germline V gene lookup returns CDR1 LGHDT and CDR2 YNNKEL (reference sequence). In DNA form, the CDR3 reads TGTGCCAGCAGCCAAGAGACAGGGAGCGGGAATGAAAAACTGTTTTTT. This encodes CASSQETGSGNEKLFF.

This clonotype was seen many times. The rearrangement joins TRBV4-1 to TRBJ2-5; a weak D match, TRBD2 (6 bases). The germline V gene has CDR1 MGHRA and CDR2 YSYEKL. The CDR3 has 16 residues. Trimming pared 1 base from V and 1 base from J, leaving 13 bases between. Here the CDR3 DNA reads TGCGCCAGCAGCCAAGGGGACTCCACCGTCCAAGAGACCCAGTACTTC. Amino acid sequence: CASSQGDSTVQETQYF.

There are a few counts of this clonotype. V is TRBV25-1 and J is TRBJ1-1; D perhaps matches TRBD1 (5 bases). This CDR3 region has 18 residues. The germline V gene has CDR1 MGHDK and CDR2 SYGVNS. The germline V and J ends were trimmed by 6 bases and 6 bases, with 29 bases remaining between them. The CDR3 region is CASRQDRDGLILTPEAFF. CDR3 sequence (DNA): TGTGCCAGCAGGCAGGACCGGGACGGCCTTATCCTAACCCCTGAAGCTTTCTTT.

Many counts were recorded for this clonotype. This chain uses TRBV6-2 or TRBV6-3 with TRBJ2-1; D possibly matches TRBD1 or TRBD2 (6 bases each). This CDR3 is 18 amino acids long. Germline-derived CDR1 and CDR2 are MNHEY and SVGEGT. Deletions cut 7 bases from V and 0 bases from J, with 22 bases between. The CDR3 DNA follows: TGTGCCAGCACGGACGGACGAGGGGGAGGTATCTCCTACAATGAGCAGTTCTTC. It codes for CASTDGRGGGISYNEQFF.

The genes are TRBV20-1 and TRBJ2-7, with TRBD1 matching over 8 bases. Losses at the gene ends were 5 bases for V and 6 bases for J; bases not matched to a gene: 6. This CDR3 contains 12 residues. Germline lookup yields CDR1 DFQATT and CDR2 SNEGSKA (reference sequence). This chain's CDR3 is CSALSGTGEQYF. The CDR3 coding sequence is TGCAGTGCTTTGTCTGGGACAGGCGAGCAGTACTTC.

This clonotype was observed many times. V gene TRBV18 combines with J gene TRBJ1-3; tentatively, D is TRBD1 (5 bases). Germline assignment: CDR1 KGHSH and CDR2 LQKENI. Trimming took off 0 bases at V and 2 bases at J, with 23 bases between the two ends. This CDR3 is built from 20 residues. The CDR3 loop reads CASSPPPGTKSLLAGNTIYF. CDR3 coding DNA: TGTGCCAGCTCACCACCACCCGGGACCAAAAGCCTTCTAGCTGGAAACACCATATATTTT.

This chain links TRBV6-5 with TRBJ2-7, with D perhaps assigned TRBD1 or TRBD2 (5 bases each). The CDR3 is made up of 14 amino acids. V was pared by 4 bases and J by 6 bases, with 16 bases between. Germline V gene lookup returns CDR1 MNHEY and CDR2 SVGAGI. The CDR3 DNA reads TGTGCCAGCAGTTGGGGAGATGGGGCAGGCGAGCAGTACTTC. Its protein is CASSWGDGAGEQYF.

This clonotype was observed at least ten times. This chain links TRBV12-3 or TRBV12-4 with TRBJ2-3, with TRBD2 matching 9 bases. The ends lost 5 bases at V and 0 bases at J; junction bases unmatched: 3. The CDR3 runs to 15 residues. The CDR3 reads CASSNSGRSTDTQYF. The CDR3 DNA reads as TGTGCCAGCAGTAATAGCGGGAGAAGCACAGATACGCAGTATTTT.

This clonotype appeared once. A much larger clonotype is one base distant, so this may be a read error. The rearrangement uses TRBV11-2 and TRBJ2-5; 12 positions agree with TRBD2. This CDR3 is 17 amino acids long. Germline values: CDR1 SGHAT, CDR2 FQNNGV. The chain's CDR3 is CVSSLEVGTSGSKTQYF. Here the CDR3 DNA reads TGTGTCAGCAGCTTAGAGGTGGGGACTAGCGGGTCGAAGACCCAGTACTTC. The entire variable domain, with the rest obtained from reference TRBV11-2 and TRBJ2-5, is as follows: EAGVAQSPRYKIIEKRQSVAFWCNPISGHATLYWYQQILGQGPKLLIQFQNNGVVDDSQLPKDRFSAERLKGVDSTLKIQPAKLEDSAVYLCVSSLEVGTSGSKTQYFGPGTRLLVL.

This clonotype was observed at least ten times. The chain links TRBV27 to TRBJ2-2; possibly TRBD2 for D (5 bases). V shed 4 bases and J shed 2 bases, with 14 bases lying between them. CDR1 is MNHEY and CDR2 is SMNVEV in the germline V gene (reference sequence). CDR3 length: 16 residues. CDR3 DNA sequence: TGTGCCAGCAGTTCCATAATGAGGGTCAACACCGGGGAGCTGTTTTTT. Residues: CASSSIMRVNTGELFF.

This clonotype was detected many times. Mismatch with germline at one junction end may stem from a read error. The rearrangement joins TRBV20-1 to TRBJ2-7; 10 nucleotides align to TRBD2. The germline V gene has CDR1 DFQATT and CDR2 SNEGSKA (reference sequence). The CDR3 loop spans 15 amino acids. CDR3 in amino acids: CSARGALAGAGEQYF. CDR3 in DNA: TGCAGTGCCAGAGGGGCCCTAGCGGGAGCGGGCGAGCAGTACTTC.

This clonotype came up many times. The chain employs TRBV20-1 and TRBJ1-1; possible D gene TRBD1, 5 bases. CDR3 length equals 14 residues. V was trimmed by 5 bases and J by 9 bases, leaving 22 bases between them. In germline, CDR1 is DFQATT, CDR2 SNEGSKA (reference sequence). CDR3 DNA sequence: TGCAGTGCTCCAAAAGGGACCTCCGAAGGGAAAGCTTTCTTT. This encodes CSAPKGTSEGKAFF.

This clonotype was seen many times. The genes are TRBV6-2 or TRBV6-3 and TRBJ1-5, with 7 bases lining up with TRBD1. V dropped 2 bases and J dropped 5; count of bases not matched to a gene: 3. The CDR3 extends over 14 amino acids. The V gene's germline CDR1 is MNHEY and CDR2 SVGEGT. CDR3 amino acids: CASSYRDSYQPQHF. Here the CDR3 DNA reads TGTGCCAGCAGTTACAGGGACAGCTATCAGCCCCAGCATTTT.

Ten or more counts support this clonotype. The rearrangement links TRBV20-1 to TRBJ2-1; 9 bases align to TRBD2. Germline V gives CDR1 DFQATT, CDR2 SNEGSKA (reference sequence). With 2 bases clipped from V and 2 bases from J, the junction kept 4 bases outside the gene matches. The CDR3 covers 15 residues. CDR3 loop: CSARLAGGTYNEQFF. The CDR3 bases are TGCAGTGCTAGACTCGCGGGAGGGACCTACAATGAGCAGTTCTTC.

This clonotype was seen at least ten times. At one of its ends the junction is not consistent with the germline gene, which may arise from a read error. The rearrangement links TRBV12-3 or TRBV12-4 to TRBJ1-4; 7 bases map to TRBD1. This CDR3 is 15 amino acids long. The CDR3 reads CASSYRDRSNDKLFF. The CDR3, as DNA: TGTGCCAGCAGTTATAGGGACAGAAGTAATGATAAACTGTTTTTT.

This clonotype was found many times. CDR3 protein: CASSLAGEKETQYF. CDR3 nucleotide sequence: TGTGCCAGCAGCTTAGCAGGAGAGAAAGAGACCCAGTACTTC. The V call is TRBV11-2, the J call TRBJ2-5, with D uncertain. CDR1 is SGHAT and CDR2 is FQNNGV in the germline V gene. This CDR3 has 14 residues. Trimming removed 1 base from V and 3 bases from J, with 9 bases in between.

This clonotype came up many times. The chain employs TRBV28 and TRBJ2-3; D might be TRBD1 or TRBD2, each matching 6 bases. The ends were cut back, 2 bases at V and 0 bases at J, with 9 bases in the middle. The CDR3 spans 15 residues. Germline V lookup: CDR1 MDHEN, CDR2 SYDVKM. CDR3 protein: CASSLRGLSTDTQYF. In DNA form, the CDR3 reads TGTGCCAGCAGTTTACGGGGGCTTAGCACAGATACGCAGTATTTT. The whole variable domain, filled in from reference TRBV28 and TRBJ2-3, reads DVKVTQSSRYLVKRTGEKVFLECVQDMDHENMFWYRQDPGLGLRLIYFSYDVKMKEKGDIPEGYSVSREKKERFSLILESASTNQTSMYLCASSLRGLSTDTQYFGPGTRLTVL.

The chain has TRBV29-1 and TRBJ2-2, with TRBD1 matching over 9 bases. After removal of 5 bases from V and 5 bases from J, the junction contained 6 bases not matched to a gene. The CDR3 contains 14 residues. Germline CDR1 is SQVTM and CDR2 is ANQGSEA. The CDR3 region is CSVQGQGNTGELFF. The CDR3 nucleotides are TGCAGCGTTCAAGGACAGGGGAATACCGGGGAGCTGTTTTTT.